The 29 T cell receptor beta chains listed next were all sequenced from one sample in a study of OX40 agonist ivuxolimab in advanced cancers. The library relied on the immunoSEQ multiplex PCR assay. TCRdb carries this immuneACCESS record with in-frame sequences only. Its versions omit some clonotypes, under half of them owing to an unresolved V gene in the studies checked, with the rest unexplained. Counted in this sample were 60,000 to 70,000 clones; 85% to 90% of them appeared once. Approximately 2% of the sample is taken by the ten largest. Specimen: CD4+ or CD8+ T cells sorted from blood, collected in a trial of the OX40 agonist ivuxolimab. The receptors were gathered from an adult with an advanced solid tumor such as melanoma, head and neck, liver or kidney cancer.

The rearrangement links TRBV7-2 to TRBJ2-2; TRBD2 agrees at 11 bases. The CDR3 is 15 amino acids. Per the germline V gene, CDR1 is SGHTA and CDR2 is FQGNSA. Trimming at V came to 3 bases and at J to 5 bases, leaving 2 bases not matched to a gene. CDR3 bases: TGTGCCAGCAGCTTGTCTAGCGGGAGGACCGGGGAGCTGTTTTTT. Its translation is CASSLSSGRTGELFF. Full variable domain (outside the CDR3, taken from reference TRBV7-2 and TRBJ2-2): GAGVSQSPSNKVTEKGKDVELRCDPISGHTALYWYRQSLGQGLEFLIYFQGNSAPDKSGLPSDRFSAERTGGSVSTLTIQRTQQEDSAVYLCASSLSSGRTGELFFGEGSRLTVL.

The gene calls are TRBV11-2 and TRBJ2-1; TRBD1 matches 9 bases. Germline CDR1 SGHAT, CDR2 FQNNGV. Unmatched junction bases numbered 9, after V lost 4 bases and J lost 8 bases. The CDR3 consists of 15 residues. For the CDR3, the DNA is TGTGCCAGCAGCTCCGACAGGGGGAATATTTATGAGCAGTTCTTC. Translation gives CASSSDRGNIYEQFF. The whole variable domain, filled in from reference TRBV11-2 and TRBJ2-1, reads EAGVAQSPRYKIIEKRQSVAFWCNPISGHATLYWYQQILGQGPKLLIQFQNNGVVDDSQLPKDRFSAERLKGVDSTLKIQPAKLEDSAVYLCASSSDRGNIYEQFFGPGTRLTVL.

The chain joins TRBV7-9 to TRBJ1-1; no clear D gene. Looked up from germline, CDR1 is SEHNR and CDR2 is FQNEAQ (reference sequence). V was cut by 0 bases and J by 2 bases, with 4 bases left in between. This CDR3 comprises 13 residues. This CDR3 is CASSLALNTEAFF. The CDR3 DNA sequence: TGTGCCAGCAGCTTAGCCCTAAACACTGAAGCTTTCTTT.

The chain combines TRBV7-3 with TRBJ1-1; D uncertain. The ends were cut back, 1 base at V and 4 bases at J, with 13 bases in the middle. This CDR3 has 15 residues. Per the germline V gene, CDR1 is SGHTA and CDR2 is FQGTGA. CDR3: CASSLMPGRGTEAFF. In nucleotides, the CDR3 is TGTGCCAGCAGCTTAATGCCAGGCCGGGGCACTGAAGCTTTCTTT.

The chain joins TRBV28 to TRBJ1-5; weak D call: TRBD1 (5 bases). CDR1 and CDR2 (germline): MDHEN, SYDVKM. The V end lost 5 bases, the J end lost 3 bases, and 17 bases lay between the germline ends. There are 16 residues in the CDR3. CDR3 sequence reads: CASSPTKGLPNQPQHF. DNA of the CDR3: TGTGCCAGCAGTCCGACGAAGGGGTTACCCAATCAGCCCCAGCATTTT.

V gene TRBV11-1 combines with J gene TRBJ1-2; a weak D match, TRBD1 (6 bases). Looked up from germline, CDR1 is SGHAT and CDR2 is FQDESV (reference sequence). The CDR3 extends over 12 amino acids. The ends were cut back, 5 bases at V and 10 bases at J, with 14 bases in the middle. DNA for the CDR3: TGTGCCAGCAGCAAGAGACAGGCCCCCTACACCTTC. Translating gives CASSKRQAPYTF. The full variable domain, rest sourced from reference TRBV11-1 and TRBJ1-2, is EAEVAQSPRYKITEKSQAVAFWCDPISGHATLYWYRQILGQGPELLVQFQDESVVDDSQLPKDRFSAERLKGVDSTLKIQPAELGDSAMYLCASSKRQAPYTFGSGTRLTVV.

The chain uses TRBV5-1 and TRBJ2-5; D unclear. Germline V gives CDR1 SGHRS, CDR2 YFSETQ. This CDR3 contains 14 residues. With 6 bases removed from V and 0 bases from J, the gap between germline ends came to 12 bases. The CDR3 here is CASKQWVNQETQYF. The CDR3 coding sequence is TGCGCCAGCAAACAATGGGTGAACCAAGAGACCCAGTACTTC.

V is TRBV5-5 and J is TRBJ1-2, with D perhaps TRBD1 (5 bases). V lost 4 bases, J lost 10 bases, and 11 bases lay in between. Germline CDR1 and CDR2: SGHKS and YYEKEE (reference sequence). This CDR3 contains 11 residues. The CDR3 sequence is CASSLDRVYTF. CDR3 in DNA: TGTGCCAGCAGCCTCGACAGAGTCTACACCTTC.

A note on this clone: At one end, the junction sequence differs from germline, possibly due to a read error. This rearrangement joins TRBV7-7 to TRBJ2-1, with TRBD1 matching over 7 bases. From germline, CDR1 is SSHAT and CDR2 FNYEAQ (reference sequence). CDR3 length equals 13 residues. The CDR3 loop is CASSLGQQSEQFF. CDR3 nucleotide sequence: TGTGCTAGCAGCTTGGGACAGCAGAGTGAGCAGTTCTTC.

The chain links TRBV28 to TRBJ2-2, with D possibly matching TRBD1 (6 bases). This CDR3 is built from 18 residues. CDR1 and CDR2 (germline): MDHEN, SYDVKM. Trimming removed 7 bases from V and 3 bases from J, with 24 bases in between. CDR3 bases: TGTGCCAGCAATAGAGGACAGTTTATACCAACTTACACCGGGGAGCTGTTTTTT. Translating it yields CASNRGQFIPTYTGELFF.

The chain has TRBV29-1 and TRBJ1-2, with D maybe TRBD1 (6 bases). In germline, CDR1 is SQVTM, CDR2 ANQGSEA. The length of the CDR3 is 13 residues. V lost 7 bases and J 0 bases, leaving 12 bases between the germline ends. The DNA for the CDR3 is TGCAGCGCAAAGACAGGCCCTAACTATGGCTACACCTTC. It codes for CSAKTGPNYGYTF.

The J gene is TRBJ1-2, the V gene TRBV27; D not certain. Germline CDR1 is MNHEY and CDR2 is SMNVEV (reference sequence). The CDR3 is 17 residues long. Trimming pared 5 bases from V and 1 base from J, leaving 20 bases between. The CDR3 DNA is TGTGCCAGCAGTCCCCACCCGGCCGGGATTTTTAACTATGGCTACACCTTC. Its protein product is CASSPHPAGIFNYGYTF.

This clone was found a few times. The chain joins TRBV18 to TRBJ1-1; D not resolved. The V end was cut by 6 bases, the J end by 0 bases, with 8 bases between. This CDR3 contains 13 residues. The germline gives CDR1 KGHSH, CDR2 LQKENI. The CDR3 DNA is TGTGCCAGCTCGTTAACAGTGAACACTGAAGCTTTCTTT. Its translation: CASSLTVNTEAFF. The full variable domain, its missing parts supplied by reference TRBV18 and TRBJ1-1, is NAGVMQNPRHLVRRRGQEARLRCSPMKGHSHVYWYRQLPEEGLKFMVYLQKENIIDESGMPKERFSAEFPKEGPSILRIQQVVRGDSAAYFCASSLTVNTEAFFGQGTRLTVV.

This chain connects TRBV5-1 to TRBJ2-7; D is possibly TRBD2 (7 bases). Trimming left V 0 bases short and J 2 bases short, with 9 bases between. Germline values: CDR1 SGHRS, CDR2 YFSETQ. The CDR3 totals 14 residues. CDR3 region: CASSLEGGPYEQYF. CDR3 DNA sequence: TGCGCCAGCAGCTTGGAGGGGGGGCCCTACGAGCAGTACTTC.

This chain uses TRBV18 with TRBJ1-2; D unresolved. The CDR3 is made up of 14 amino acids. Per the germline V gene, CDR1 is KGHSH and CDR2 is LQKENI. V lost 0 bases, J lost 3 bases, and 8 bases lay in between. The CDR3 nucleotides read TGTGCCAGCTCACCACCGCCCGGGGACTATGGCTACACCTTC. Protein sequence: CASSPPPGDYGYTF.

The rearrangement uses TRBV28 and TRBJ1-6; 9 bases map to TRBD1. This CDR3 is 16 amino acids long. Germline V CDR1 and CDR2: MDHEN, SYDVKM. After removal of 6 bases from V and 10 bases from J, the junction contained 13 bases not matched to a gene. The DNA for the CDR3 is TGTGCCAGCAGACTTCCCGACGGGACAGGGACATCACCCCTCCACTTT. As protein: CASRLPDGTGTSPLHF.

The genes are TRBV5-6 and TRBJ1-1, with D maybe TRBD1 (6 bases). This CDR3 comprises 16 residues. In germline, CDR1 is SGHDT, CDR2 YYEEEE. Between the trimmed V and J ends, which lost 4 bases and 5 bases, there was a span of 21 bases. CDR3 in DNA: TGTGCCAGCAGCCCTTTGGGGGGGGCTGGAGTTACTGAAGCTTTCTTT. Protein product: CASSPLGGAGVTEAFF.

The chain employs TRBV14 and TRBJ2-7; tentative D call: TRBD2 (5 bases). V lost 0 bases and J lost 3, with 6 bases in between. In germline, CDR1 is SGHDN, CDR2 FVKESK. This CDR3 is 13 amino acids long. This CDR3 is CASSQDAGYEQYF. For the CDR3, the DNA is TGTGCCAGCAGCCAAGATGCGGGCTACGAGCAGTACTTC.

This chain links TRBV28 with TRBJ1-5, with 7 bases lining up with TRBD1. V lost 6 bases, J lost 0 bases, and 5 bases stayed unmatched. This CDR3 spans 15 amino acids. Germline V gene lookup returns CDR1 MDHEN and CDR2 SYDVKM. CDR3 sequence: CASSLQGYSNQPQHF. Here the CDR3 DNA reads TGTGCCAGCAGCTTACAGGGGTATAGCAATCAGCCCCAGCATTTT.

The genes are TRBV2 and TRBJ2-1, with D perhaps TRBD1 (5 bases). V was shortened by 3 bases and J by 2 bases, with 11 bases between the two germline ends. Germline loops: CDR1 SNHLY, CDR2 FYNNEI. The CDR3 sequence is 15 residues long. Here the CDR3 reads CASSDSGIAYNEQFF. As DNA, the CDR3 is TGTGCCAGCAGTGACTCAGGGATCGCCTACAATGAGCAGTTCTTC.

This clone appeared a single time. This chain connects TRBV7-8 to TRBJ2-2; D gene uncertain. CDR1 is SGHVS and CDR2 is FQNEAQ in the germline V gene. The germline V and J ends were trimmed by 2 bases and 4 bases, with 11 bases remaining between them. This CDR3 has 15 amino acids. The CDR3 DNA reads TGTGCCAGCAGCTTAATGGTATCGGGCACCGGGGAGCTGTTTTTT. Its translation is CASSLMVSGTGELFF.

This clone appeared once. The V call is TRBV27, the J call TRBJ2-5; 10 bases are shared with TRBD2. V trimming: 4 bases; J trimming: 5 bases; junction bases outside the gene matches: 10. Germline CDR1 reads MNHEY; CDR2 reads SMNVEV (reference sequence). The length of the CDR3 is 16 residues. The CDR3 is CASSSRGLAGEETQYF. For the CDR3, the DNA is TGTGCCAGCAGTTCCCGGGGGCTAGCGGGAGAGGAGACCCAGTACTTC.

For the CDR3, the DNA is TGTGCCTCCGGGACAGACAGGAGAAGGGGGACTGAAGCTTTCTTT. Its protein is CASGTDRRRGTEAFF. The chain joins TRBV28 to TRBJ1-1, with 7 bases fitting TRBD1. From germline, CDR1 is MDHEN and CDR2 SYDVKM. With V trimmed by 11 bases and J by 5 bases, 17 bases remained unmatched. The CDR3 runs 15 residues.

The rearrangement joins TRBV2 to TRBJ1-2; 7 bases fit TRBD1. J lost 7 bases, V lost 4 bases, and 9 bases had no gene match. Germline CDR1 is SNHLY and CDR2 is FYNNEI. The CDR3 loop spans 14 amino acids. CDR3 sequence reads: CASSGDSFVLGYTF. The CDR3 nucleotides are TGTGCCAGCAGTGGGGACAGTTTTGTTCTTGGCTACACCTTC.

V is TRBV7-2 and J is TRBJ2-7; D is possibly TRBD1 (5 bases). The CDR3 runs to 16 residues. Germline V lookup: CDR1 SGHTA, CDR2 FQGNSA. V lost 1 base and J 0 bases, leaving 13 bases between the germline ends. CDR3 DNA: TGTGCCAGCAGCTTAGTATCAGGGATAAGCTCCTACGAGCAGTACTTC. Amino acids: CASSLVSGISSYEQYF. The variable domain in full, with the rest retrieved from reference TRBV7-2 and TRBJ2-7, is GAGVSQSPSNKVTEKGKDVELRCDPISGHTALYWYRQSLGQGLEFLIYFQGNSAPDKSGLPSDRFSAERTGGSVSTLTIQRTQQEDSAVYLCASSLVSGISSYEQYFGPGTRLTVT.

The V call is TRBV19, the J call TRBJ1-5; TRBD1 is a possible D gene (5 bases). This CDR3 has 14 amino acids. CDR1 LNHDA and CDR2 SQIVND come from the germline V gene (reference sequence). The V end lost 7 bases, the J end lost 7 bases, and 17 bases lay between the germline ends. Here the CDR3 reads CASTAQGRGQPQHF. The CDR3 region has the DNA TGTGCCAGTACCGCCCAGGGCCGAGGGCAGCCCCAGCATTTT.

This chain connects TRBV27 to TRBJ2-7; D remains ambiguous. This CDR3 is 16 amino acids long. Trimming cost V 5 bases and J 0 bases, with 17 bases left between them. The germline CDR1 and CDR2 sequences are MNHEY and SMNVEV (reference sequence). The CDR3 loop reads CASSLGRSRFSYEQYF. The DNA of the CDR3 is TGTGCCAGCAGTCTAGGCCGGTCAAGATTCTCCTACGAGCAGTACTTC.

The rearrangement uses TRBV28 and TRBJ1-2; 7 bases align to TRBD1. This CDR3 comprises 14 residues. The V gene end was trimmed by 8 bases and the J gene end by 3 bases; junction bases not matched to a gene: 9. From germline, CDR1 is MDHEN and CDR2 SYDVKM. CDR3 amino acids: CASLTQQGHYGYTF. DNA for the CDR3: TGTGCCAGCCTCACGCAACAGGGGCACTATGGCTACACCTTC.

This clone appeared once. V and J are TRBV5-1 and TRBJ2-5; D is unresolved. The CDR3 is 14 amino acids. The V gene's germline CDR1 is SGHRS and CDR2 YFSETQ. Deletions cut 0 bases from V and 0 bases from J, with 6 bases between. The CDR3 is CASSLDGYQETQYF. Written as DNA, the CDR3 is TGCGCCAGCAGCTTGGACGGGTACCAAGAGACCCAGTACTTC.